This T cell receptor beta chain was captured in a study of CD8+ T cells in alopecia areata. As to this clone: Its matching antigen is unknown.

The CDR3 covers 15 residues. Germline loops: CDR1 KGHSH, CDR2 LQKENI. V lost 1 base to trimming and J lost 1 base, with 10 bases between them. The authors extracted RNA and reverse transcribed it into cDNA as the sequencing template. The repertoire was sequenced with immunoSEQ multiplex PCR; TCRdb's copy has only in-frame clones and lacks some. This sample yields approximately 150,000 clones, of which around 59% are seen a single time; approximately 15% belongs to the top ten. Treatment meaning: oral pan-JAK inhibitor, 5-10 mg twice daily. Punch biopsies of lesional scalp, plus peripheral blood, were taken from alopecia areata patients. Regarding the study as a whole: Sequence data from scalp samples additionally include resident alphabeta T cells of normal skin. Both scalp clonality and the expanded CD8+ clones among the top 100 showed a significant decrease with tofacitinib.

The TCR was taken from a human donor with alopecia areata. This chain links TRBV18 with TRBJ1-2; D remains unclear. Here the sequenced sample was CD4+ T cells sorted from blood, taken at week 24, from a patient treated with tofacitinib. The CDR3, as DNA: TGTGCCAGCTCACCACTGAGTGAGCTTAACTATGGCTACACCTTC. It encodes CASSPLSELNYGYTF.